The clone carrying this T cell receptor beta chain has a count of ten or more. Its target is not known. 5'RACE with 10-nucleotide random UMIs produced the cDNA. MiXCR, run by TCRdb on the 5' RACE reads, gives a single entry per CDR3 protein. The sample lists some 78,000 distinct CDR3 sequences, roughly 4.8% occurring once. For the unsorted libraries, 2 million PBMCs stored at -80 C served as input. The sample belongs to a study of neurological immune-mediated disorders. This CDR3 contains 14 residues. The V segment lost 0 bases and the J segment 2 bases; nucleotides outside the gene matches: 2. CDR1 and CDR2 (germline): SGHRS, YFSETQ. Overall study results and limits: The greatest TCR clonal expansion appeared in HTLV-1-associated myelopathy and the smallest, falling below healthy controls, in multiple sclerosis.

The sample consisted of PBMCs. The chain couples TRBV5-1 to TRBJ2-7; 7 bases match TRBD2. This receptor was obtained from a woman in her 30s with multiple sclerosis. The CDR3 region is CASSLARGTYEQYF. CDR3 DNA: TGCGCCAGCAGCTTGGCGCGGGGGACCTACGAGCAGTACTTC. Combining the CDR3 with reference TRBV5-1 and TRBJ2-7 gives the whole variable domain KAGVTQTPRYLIKTRGQQVTLSCSPISGHRSVSWYQQTPGQGLQFLFEYFSETQRNKGNFPGRFSGRQFSNSRSEMNVSTLELGDSALYLCASSLARGTYEQYFGPGTRLTVT.